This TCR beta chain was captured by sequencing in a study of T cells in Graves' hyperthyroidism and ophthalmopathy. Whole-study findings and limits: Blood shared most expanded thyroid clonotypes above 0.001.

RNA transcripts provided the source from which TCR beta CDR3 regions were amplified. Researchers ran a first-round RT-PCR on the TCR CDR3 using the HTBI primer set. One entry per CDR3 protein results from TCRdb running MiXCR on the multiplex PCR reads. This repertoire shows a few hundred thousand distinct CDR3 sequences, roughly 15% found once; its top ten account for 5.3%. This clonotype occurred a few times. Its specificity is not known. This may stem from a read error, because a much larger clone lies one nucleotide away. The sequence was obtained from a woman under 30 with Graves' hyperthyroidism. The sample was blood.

CDR3 DNA: TGTGCCAGCTCACCAACAAACCAGGCCAATGAGCAGTTCTTC. Protein product: CASSPTNQANEQFF. The chain carries TRBV18 and TRBJ2-1; D is unclear. Germline V gene lookup returns CDR1 KGHSH and CDR2 LQKENI. This CDR3 comprises 14 residues. V was cut by 2 bases and J by 6 bases, with 11 bases left in between. Full variable domain (missing parts from reference TRBV18 and TRBJ2-1): NAGVMQNPRHLVRRRGQEARLRCSPMKGHSHVYWYRQLPEEGLKFMVYLQKENIIDESGMPKERFSAEFPKEGPSILRIQQVVRGDSAAYFCASSPTNQANEQFFGPGTRLTVL.